The 26 T cell receptor beta chains given below trace back to one sample, sequenced in a study of T cell responses to AZD1222 COVID-19 vaccine. Data came from immunoSEQ multiplex PCR; TCRdb stores just in-frame clones and leaves some out. Among about 130,000 clones, about nine tenths were seen once, and the ten largest hold roughly 0.98%. This specimen was peripheral blood, taken 28 days after the second AZD1222 dose. The receptor set was obtained from an adult who received the AZD1222 COVID-19 vaccine.

For the CDR3, the DNA is TGTGCCAGCAGCGAGGGACAGGGAGGTACACCCCTCCACTTT. Encoded protein: CASSEGQGGTPLHF. The chain uses TRBV9 and TRBJ1-6; 9 bases agree with TRBD1. V shed 3 bases and J 11 bases; nucleotides not matched to a gene: 6. Per the germline V gene, CDR1 is SGDLS and CDR2 is YYNGEE. This CDR3 has 14 amino acids.

The V call is TRBV5-6, the J call TRBJ1-3; a weak D match, TRBD1 (6 bases). Germline loops: CDR1 SGHDT, CDR2 YYEEEE. The CDR3 has 15 amino acids. Between the trimmed V and J ends, which lost 2 bases and 0 bases, there was a span of 9 bases. CDR3 nucleotides: TGTGCCAGCAGCTTCGAGACAGGCTCTGGAAACACCATATATTTT. This gives the protein CASSFETGSGNTIYF.

The V call is TRBV5-1, the J call TRBJ1-1, with D uncertain. The germline V gene has CDR1 SGHRS and CDR2 YFSETQ. V lost 4 bases, J lost 3 bases, and 4 bases lay in between. The CDR3 sequence is 11 residues long. The CDR3 loop reads CASSSDTEAFF. CDR3 coding DNA: TGCGCCAGCAGCAGCGACACTGAAGCTTTCTTT.

This chain links TRBV29-1 with TRBJ2-5, with D possibly matching TRBD1 (6 bases). The V end was cut by 0 bases, the J end by 0 bases, with 14 bases between. The CDR3 totals 16 residues. Germline assignment: CDR1 SQVTM and CDR2 ANQGSEA. For the CDR3, the DNA is TGCAGCGTTGAAGATCAAAAGGGGGTGTACCAAGAGACCCAGTACTTC. Its protein product is CSVEDQKGVYQETQYF.

The gene calls are TRBV27 and TRBJ2-1, with 11 positions matching TRBD2. The CDR3 is made up of 14 amino acids. V shed 2 bases, J shed 7 bases, and the junction held 1 base outside the gene matches. Germline-derived CDR1 and CDR2 are MNHEY and SMNVEV (reference sequence). The CDR3: CASSLLAGGNEQFF. CDR3 in DNA: TGTGCCAGCAGTTTACTAGCGGGAGGTAATGAGCAGTTCTTC.

V usage is TRBV7-9 and J usage is TRBJ1-5; tentatively, D is TRBD1 (6 bases). The length of the CDR3 is 13 residues. Trimming cost V 6 bases and J 10 bases, with 16 bases left between them. Germline CDR1 SEHNR, CDR2 FQNEAQ (reference sequence). CDR3 in amino acids: CASSRTEISPQHF. In DNA form, the CDR3 reads TGTGCCAGCAGTCGGACAGAAATCAGCCCCCAGCATTTT.

The CDR3 sequence is CASSLGLSSQETQYF. CDR3 nucleotides: TGCGCCAGCAGCTTGGGCCTCTCCTCTCAAGAGACCCAGTACTTC. J is TRBJ2-5 and V is TRBV5-1; D is unresolved. The germline V and J ends were trimmed by 0 bases and 2 bases, with 11 bases remaining between them. The CDR3 has 15 amino acids. Germline V gene lookup returns CDR1 SGHRS and CDR2 YFSETQ.

The V gene is TRBV27, the J gene TRBJ1-5; D ambiguous. CDR1 MNHEY and CDR2 SMNVEV come from the germline V gene (reference sequence). Between the trimmed V and J ends, which lost 5 bases and 8 bases, there was a span of 13 bases. The CDR3 contains 13 residues. CDR3 sequence reads: CASSLRPQEPQHF. The DNA for the CDR3 is TGTGCCAGCAGTCTCCGGCCTCAGGAGCCCCAGCATTTT.

The rearrangement links TRBV28 to TRBJ2-3; 7 bases map to TRBD2. V shed 6 bases, J shed 4 bases, and the junction held 10 bases outside the gene matches. This CDR3 has 15 amino acids. Germline V lookup: CDR1 MDHEN, CDR2 SYDVKM. This chain's CDR3 is CASRSFGLEADTQYF. CDR3 bases: TGTGCCAGCAGGTCTTTCGGACTAGAGGCAGATACGCAGTATTTT.

V is TRBV18 and J is TRBJ1-3; D possibly corresponds to TRBD1 (5 bases). Germline V gene lookup returns CDR1 KGHSH and CDR2 LQKENI. The CDR3 is 17 residues long. Trimming pared 0 bases from V and 0 bases from J, leaving 12 bases between. CDR3 in amino acids: CASSPPLSRGSGNTIYF. CDR3 nucleotide sequence: TGTGCCAGCTCACCACCCCTTTCGAGGGGCTCTGGAAACACCATATATTTT.

The rearrangement joins TRBV5-4 to TRBJ2-1, with 11 bases identical to TRBD2. Germline assignment: CDR1 SGHNT and CDR2 YYREEE (reference sequence). Trimming removed 4 bases from V and 5 bases from J; junction bases left unmatched: 5. The CDR3 runs to 15 residues. CDR3 residues: CASSSGTSGNNEQFF. The CDR3 bases are TGTGCCAGCAGCAGTGGGACTAGCGGTAACAATGAGCAGTTCTTC. Supplemented by reference TRBV5-4 and TRBJ2-1, the full variable domain reads ETGVTQSPTHLIKTRGQQVTLRCSSQSGHNTVSWYQQALGQGPQFIFQYYREEENGRGNFPPRFSGLQFPNYSSELNVNALELDDSALYLCASSSGTSGNNEQFFGPGTRLTVL.

This clone was seen once. The V gene is TRBV28, the J gene TRBJ2-7; TRBD2 aligns across 11 bases. Germline lookup yields CDR1 MDHEN and CDR2 SYDVKM. The CDR3 contains 16 residues. J was trimmed by 6 bases and V by 4 bases; bases with no gene match: 11. This chain's CDR3 is CASSYLAGGSKSEQYF. In nucleotides, the CDR3 is TGTGCCAGCAGTTATCTAGCGGGAGGCTCTAAAAGCGAGCAGTACTTC.

The chain joins TRBV11-3 to TRBJ2-1; D is uncertain. CDR1 is SGHNT and CDR2 is YENEEA in the germline V gene. The CDR3 length is 14 residues. The V end lost 0 bases, the J end lost 7 bases, and 10 bases lay between the germline ends. The CDR3 loop is CASSLDPVANEQFF. The CDR3 DNA follows: TGTGCCAGCAGCTTAGATCCTGTAGCTAATGAGCAGTTCTTC.

J is TRBJ2-3 and V is TRBV7-3; 8 nucleotides align to TRBD2. V gave up 3 bases and J gave up 6 bases; unmatched junction bases: 5. The V gene's germline CDR1 is SGHTA and CDR2 FQGTGA. The CDR3 is 14 residues long. The CDR3 region has the DNA TGTGCCAGCAGCTTGACGGGAGGGATGGATACGCAGTATTTT. Amino acid sequence: CASSLTGGMDTQYF.

The V gene is TRBV19, the J gene TRBJ1-2, with D unresolved. In germline, CDR1 is LNHDA, CDR2 SQIVND (reference sequence). There are 13 residues in the CDR3. Trimming took 0 bases from V and 2 from J, leaving 4 bases between them. CDR3 protein: CASSIEGNYGYTF. In DNA form, the CDR3 reads TGTGCCAGTAGTATAGAAGGGAACTATGGCTACACCTTC.

The chain links TRBV5-6 to TRBJ1-6; D perhaps matches TRBD1 (5 bases). CDR1 is SGHDT, CDR2 YYEEEE, per germline. The CDR3 is 17 residues long. Trimming removed 4 bases at V and 0 bases at J, with 14 bases between. The CDR3 reads CASSKRGPRSYNSPLHF. CDR3 in DNA: TGTGCCAGCAGCAAAAGGGGTCCCCGCTCCTATAATTCACCCCTCCACTTT.

Only one count was recorded for this clone. Other DNA variants within this sample encode the same CDR3. V and J are TRBV29-1 and TRBJ2-2; D uncertain. The CDR3 loop spans 11 amino acids. Trimming pared 4 bases from V and 3 bases from J, leaving 3 bases between. Germline loops: CDR1 SQVTM, CDR2 ANQGSEA. The CDR3 region has the DNA TGCAGCGTTGGTGACACCGGGGAGCTGTTTTTT. This encodes CSVGDTGELFF.

V and J are TRBV19 and TRBJ2-7, with D tentatively TRBD1 (5 bases). With 9 bases removed from V and 3 bases from J, the gap between germline ends came to 24 bases. The germline gives CDR1 LNHDA, CDR2 SQIVND (reference sequence). The CDR3 loop spans 16 amino acids. The DNA for the CDR3 is TGTGCCAGGCCCGAATGGACCGCCGAAGGGGACTACGAGCAGTACTTC. This encodes CARPEWTAEGDYEQYF.

This CDR3 is CASRTLTDYGYTF. Written as DNA, the CDR3 is TGTGCCAGTAGGACATTGACAGACTATGGCTACACCTTC. The rearrangement links TRBV19 to TRBJ1-2, with D possibly matching TRBD1 (5 bases). Germline CDR1 reads LNHDA; CDR2 reads SQIVND (reference sequence). The CDR3 is 13 amino acids. Trimming pared 6 bases from V and 3 bases from J, leaving 11 bases between.

The rearrangement uses TRBV12-3 or TRBV12-4 and TRBJ2-7; D not certain. This CDR3 contains 12 residues. V was cut by 8 bases and J by 6 bases, with 14 bases left in between. This CDR3 is CASAPAAGEQYF. The CDR3 nucleotides are TGTGCCAGCGCCCCCGCAGCCGGCGAGCAGTACTTC.

V gene TRBV19 combines with J gene TRBJ1-4; 8 nucleotides agree with TRBD1. V lost 5 bases, J lost 7 bases, and 6 bases stayed unmatched. CDR1 and CDR2 (germline): LNHDA, SQIVND (reference sequence). This CDR3 comprises 14 residues. In nucleotides, the CDR3 is TGTGCCAGTAGTCGGAGGACAGGGTTTGAAAAACTGTTTTTT. Residues: CASSRRTGFEKLFF. Based on the CDR3 plus reference TRBV19 and TRBJ1-4, the full variable domain is DGGITQSPKYLFRKEGQNVTLSCEQNLNHDAMYWYRQDPGQGLRLIYYSQIVNDFQKGDIAEGYSVSREKKESFPLTVTSAQKNPTAFYLCASSRRTGFEKLFFGSGTQLSVL.

Concerning this clone itself: The same CDR3 also results from other DNA sequences found in this sample. The V call is TRBV5-1, the J call TRBJ1-6; no clear D gene. This CDR3 spans 12 amino acids. Germline loops: CDR1 SGHRS, CDR2 YFSETQ. V was clipped by 0 bases and J by 11 bases, with 6 bases between them. The DNA for the CDR3 is TGCGCCAGCAGCTTGGGATCGCCACCCCTCCACTTT. This codes for CASSLGSPPLHF.

This clone was counted a single time. The chain links TRBV19 to TRBJ2-1; TRBD1 agrees at 9 bases. The ends lost 3 bases at V and 6 bases at J; junction bases unmatched: 9. This CDR3 spans 16 amino acids. Germline CDR1 and CDR2: LNHDA and SQIVND (reference sequence). This chain's CDR3 is CASSIAGTGKANEQFF. The CDR3 DNA follows: TGTGCCAGTAGTATCGCGGGGACAGGGAAGGCCAATGAGCAGTTCTTC.

V is TRBV6-5 and J is TRBJ1-2, with D perhaps matching TRBD1 (5 bases). CDR1 is MNHEY, CDR2 SVGAGI, per germline. The V end was cut by 7 bases, the J end by 0 bases, with 15 bases between. The CDR3 runs 15 residues. CDR3 amino acids: CASTARGTANYGYTF. The CDR3 region has the DNA TGTGCCAGCACCGCGAGGGGCACAGCTAACTATGGCTACACCTTC.

This chain uses TRBV3-1 (or the pseudogene TRBV3-2) with TRBJ1-3, with TRBD1 as a possible D gene (5 bases). CDR3 size: 11 residues. Trimming shortened V by 4 bases and J by 14 bases, and 12 bases separated the two germline ends. The germline V gene encodes CDR1 LGHDT and CDR2 YNNKEL (reference sequence). The CDR3 DNA reads TGTGCCAGCAGCCTCGGCGGGACGGTATATTTT. Its translation is CASSLGGTVYF.

This clone occurred a few times. V usage is TRBV5-4 and J usage is TRBJ2-7; 8 positions agree with TRBD1. The CDR3 runs to 14 residues. Germline V gene lookup returns CDR1 SGHNT and CDR2 YYREEE (reference sequence). With V trimmed by 4 bases and J by 4 bases, 7 bases remained unmatched. In DNA, the CDR3 is TGTGCCAGCAGCACGACAGGGGCAGCGTACGAGCAGTACTTC. Translating it yields CASSTTGAAYEQYF.